This T cell receptor (beta chain) originates from a study of control samples from healthy donors and cancer patients. Trimming pared 4 bases from V and 7 bases from J, leaving 11 bases between. The CDR3 runs 13 residues. Germline loops: CDR1 GTSNPN, CDR2 SVGIG (reference sequence). The table came from immunoSEQ multiplex PCR; TCRdb's copy has only in-frame clones and leaves some out. The repertoire includes about 180,000 clones, just over 90% of them detected once, and 1.3% to 1.5% sits in the top ten. The sample comprised blood. The sequence was collected from a man aged 25 to 45 in good health. The V and J genes are TRBV30 and TRBJ1-6; weak D call: TRBD1 (5 bases). The CDR3 here is CAWNGGGNSPLHF. The CDR3 region has the DNA TGTGCCTGGAATGGGGGAGGAAATTCACCCCTCCACTTT.